A selection of T cell receptor beta chains follows, all from one sample in a study of blood T cell repertoires in COVID-19. The method was immunoSEQ multiplex PCR; TCRdb's version includes in-frame clones alone and lacks a portion of them. The sample lists 280,000 or so clones, approximately 84% seen once, with less than 2.5% in the top ten. The sample consisted of peripheral blood. Every receptor here comes from a woman aged 25 to 39 who had recovered from COVID-19. Each CDR3 is given with its conserved first and last residue. The order of the fields is D gene, V gene, clone size, J gene, CDR3 DNA, CDR3 protein. The D gene is left open where the match is weak. Clone size, where shown, is once, few, many, or a class for clones that have expanded.

>.|TRBV3-1/TRBV3-2|.|TRBJ1-2
TGTGCCAGCAGCCAAGCGGGGAGCGGCGGCTACACCTTC
CASSQAGSGGYTF
>TRBD1|TRBV4-2|.|TRBJ2-6
TGTGCCAGCAGCCAAGATCAGGACAGGCGTGGAGGGGCCAACGTCCTGACTTTC
CASSQDQDRRGGANVLTF
>.|TRBV18|.|TRBJ2-3
TGTGCCAGCTCACCGAGGGGCCAGGGGGATACGCAGTATTTT
CASSPRGQGDTQYF
>TRBD2|TRBV5-4|.|TRBJ2-1
TGTGCCAGCAGCTCGTCGAGGCGGGAGGTAGTATACAATGAGCAGTTCTTC
CASSSSRREVVYNEQFF
>.|TRBV2|.|TRBJ2-2
TGTGCCAGCAGTGAACAAGGTCCACGGGGAGGGGAGCTGTTTTTT
CASSEQGPRGGELFF
>.|TRBV5-6|.|TRBJ1-4
TGTGCCAGCAGCGACAGTTGGGATGAAAAACTGTTTTTT
CASSDSWDEKLFF
>TRBD2|TRBV7-2|.|TRBJ2-3
TGTGCCAGCAGCCGGGGACTAGCGGGATTCGTAGATACGCAGTATTTT
CASSRGLAGFVDTQYF
>TRBD1|TRBV5-5|.|TRBJ2-3
TGTGCCAGCAGCCTCCCACAGGGGTTTGTACACGGCACGAGTGCGGATACGCAGTATTTT
CASSLPQGFVHGTSADTQYF
>.|TRBV2|.|TRBJ2-7
TGTGCCAGCCAGAATTTTCAGGGAAGTTTCGAGCAGTACTTC
CASQNFQGSFEQYF
>.|TRBV5-4|.|TRBJ2-3
TGTGCCAGCAGCTTGTATATCACAGATACGCAGTATTTT
CASSLYITDTQYF
>.|TRBV28|.|TRBJ1-4
TGTGCCAGCAGCCCCCCGGGACTTAATGAAAAACTGTTTTTT
CASSPPGLNEKLFF
>.|TRBV12-3/TRBV12-4|few|TRBJ2-7
TGTGCCAGCAGGCAGGGAGGTCGCGAGCAGTACTTC
CASRQGGREQYF
>.|TRBV11-2|few|TRBJ1-1
TGTGCCAGCAGCCTAACCCGGACAGTGAACACTGAAGCTTTCTTT
CASSLTRTVNTEAFF
>.|TRBV5-6|once|TRBJ1-2
TGTGCCAGCAGCGGGGCGGTCGGTGGCTACACCTTC
CASSGAVGGYTF
>.|TRBV19|.|TRBJ1-1
TGTGCCAGTGCCACAGGGTCACGTACTGAAGCTTTCTTT
CASATGSRTEAFF
>TRBD1|TRBV5-1|.|TRBJ1-6
TGCGCCAGCAGTCGGACAGGACCTACTAATAATTCACCCCTCCACTTT
CASSRTGPTNNSPLHF
>.|TRBV19|.|TRBJ1-1
TGTGCCACTTACCCCGGAGGAGGGAACACTGAAGCTTTCTTT
CATYPGGGNTEAFF
>.|TRBV6-5|.|TRBJ2-7
TGTGCCAGCAGCCGGTGGGGGGACGAGCAGTACTTC
CASSRWGDEQYF
>TRBD2|TRBV10-1|.|TRBJ2-5
TGCGCCAGCAGCGGGACTAGCAGAGAGACCCAGTACTTC
CASSGTSRETQYF
>TRBD2|TRBV5-6|.|TRBJ2-3
TGTGCCAGCAGCTTGGGTACTAGCGGGATGAGCACAGATACGCAGTATTTT
CASSLGTSGMSTDTQYF
>.|TRBV7-9|.|TRBJ1-2
TGTGCCAGCAGCTTAATCGGCGGCTTCTATGGCTACACCTTC
CASSLIGGFYGYTF
>TRBD2|TRBV19|few|TRBJ2-7
TGTGCCAGTAGCTTTTGGGGGCTAGCGGGAGAGGTCTACGAGCAGTACTTC
CASSFWGLAGEVYEQYF
>.|TRBV19|.|TRBJ1-1
TGTGCCAGTAGCCCTACAGGGATTGAAGCTTTCTTT
CASSPTGIEAFF
>TRBD1|TRBV7-2|.|TRBJ2-1
TGTGCCACCGGGGGACAGGGCTACAATGAGCAGTTCTTC
CATGGQGYNEQFF
>.|TRBV4-1|few|TRBJ1-5
TGCGCCAGCAGCGAGGACATAAATCAGCCCCAGCATTTT
CASSEDINQPQHF
>.|TRBV4-2|.|TRBJ1-6
TGTGCCAGCAGCCAATCAATTGAGAATTCACCCCTCCACTTT
CASSQSIENSPLHF
>.|TRBV5-4|.|TRBJ2-7
TGTGCCAGCAGCGCAAGGGGACTTCTCGAGCACGAGCAGTACTTC
CASSARGLLEHEQYF
>TRBD2|TRBV19|.|TRBJ2-1
TGTGCCAGTACCGTACTAGCGGGAGTTCATGAGCAGTTCTTC
CASTVLAGVHEQFF
>.|TRBV18|.|TRBJ2-1
TGTGCCAGCTGGACGGGACTGGGCTTGAATGAGCAGTTCTTC
CASWTGLGLNEQFF
>.|TRBV29-1|.|TRBJ1-2
TGCAGCGTTGTATTACTTCGGGAGAAAAACTATGGCTACACCTTC
CSVVLLREKNYGYTF
>TRBD1|TRBV28|.|TRBJ2-7
TGTGCCAGCAGCCCCCGGACAGGCTACGAGCAGTACTTC
CASSPRTGYEQYF
>TRBD1|TRBV4-3|.|TRBJ1-4
TGCGCCAGCAGCCAGGGGACAGGGAGAAATGAAAAACTGTTTTTT
CASSQGTGRNEKLFF
>TRBD2|TRBV27|.|TRBJ2-3
TGTGCCAGCAGTGCACTAGCGGGGCCGGCGGATACGCAGTATTTT
CASSALAGPADTQYF
>.|TRBV28|.|TRBJ1-5
TGTGCCAGCAGAGTGACAGGTACCCGGGGTCAGCCCCAGCATTTT
CASRVTGTRGQPQHF
>TRBD2|TRBV9|once|TRBJ2-1
TGTGCCAGCAGCCACACTAGCGGGGGGGCCAATGAGCAGTTCTTC
CASSHTSGGANEQFF
>TRBD2|TRBV10-2|.|TRBJ2-2
TGCGCCAGCAGTGAGCTTCTTCTAGCGGGAGGTGACACCGGGGAGCTGTTTTTT
CASSELLLAGGDTGELFF
>.|TRBV10-3|.|TRBJ2-3
TGTGCCATCAGTGAACGACAGGCAGTGGGCACAGATACGCAGTATTTT
CAISERQAVGTDTQYF
>.|TRBV5-1|.|TRBJ2-7
TGCGCCAGCAGCTTGAGTAGCTACGAGCAGTACTTC
CASSLSSYEQYF
>.|TRBV11-3|.|TRBJ1-1
TGTGCCAGCAGCTTCGGTGGGAACACTGAAGCTTTCTTT
CASSFGGNTEAFF
>TRBD2|TRBV10-2|once|TRBJ2-1
TGCGCCAGCAGTGAGGGGGGCGGGGGGAAATACAATGAGCAGTTCTTC
CASSEGGGGKYNEQFF
>.|TRBV9|.|TRBJ2-5
TGTGCCAGCAGCGCTGAGGTGGCCCAAGAGACCCAGTACTTC
CASSAEVAQETQYF
>TRBD1|TRBV7-8|.|TRBJ1-2
TGTGCCAGCAGCCCCGACAGGGTATATTATGGCTACACCTTC
CASSPDRVYYGYTF
>TRBD2|TRBV28|once|TRBJ2-7
TGTGCCAGCACCCCCGTAGCGGGAGTGATCCACGAGCAGTACTTC
CASTPVAGVIHEQYF
>.|TRBV29-1|.|TRBJ1-1
TGCAGCGGTCTCGAGCGGACTGAAGCTTTCTTT
CSGLERTEAFF